Presented here are 6 T cell receptor beta chains from one specimen sequenced in a study of read filtering for tumor transcriptome and immune sequencing. From roughly 390 ng of RNA, a library with molecular barcoded alpha/delta and beta/gamma adaptors was made. One entry per CDR3 protein, called by TCRdb with MiXCR from the reads. Of some 120,000 distinct CDR3 sequences listed, around 13% were seen once; the top ten hold 9.5% to 12%. Sequencing input: a population of CD138-negative cells sorted from bone marrow. These receptors were obtained from a donor aged 40 or older with multiple myeloma.

This clonotype has ten or more counts. V is TRBV5-1 and J is TRBJ2-1, with TRBD2 identical over 12 bases. CDR1 SGHRS and CDR2 YFSETQ come from the germline V gene. This CDR3 comprises 17 residues. J gave up 9 bases and V 1 base, and 11 bases lay outside the gene matches. The CDR3 loop reads CASSLSPSGGAISEQFF. The DNA of the CDR3 is TGCGCCAGCAGCTTGAGCCCTAGCGGGGGGGCAATCAGTGAGCAGTTCTTC.

This clonotype was detected a few times. The rearrangement links TRBV11-3 to TRBJ1-2; D gene uncertain. With 3 bases removed from V and 4 bases from J, the gap between germline ends came to 6 bases. The CDR3 contains 12 residues. The germline V gene has CDR1 SGHNT and CDR2 YENEEA. The CDR3 DNA reads TGTGCCAGCAGCTTGGACGGCTATGGCTACACCTTC. Residues: CASSLDGYGYTF.

In this sample, this clonotype turned up many times. J is TRBJ2-5 and V is TRBV7-9; a weak D match, TRBD2 (6 bases). CDR1 SEHNR and CDR2 FQNEAQ come from the germline V gene (reference sequence). The V and J ends lost 5 bases and 5 bases respectively, with 15 bases between them. This CDR3 is 14 amino acids long. CDR3 bases: TGTGCCAGCAGCGTGACTAGTTCAGGGGAGACCCAGTACTTC. This codes for CASSVTSSGETQYF.

This clonotype turned up a few times. No conserved phenylalanine or tryptophan ends this CDR3, so it is likely a read error. This chain joins TRBV11-2 and TRBJ2-3, with 10 bases aligning to TRBD2. The germline CDR1 and CDR2 sequences are SGHAT and FQNNGV. CDR3 size: 17 residues. V lost 7 bases, J lost 0 bases, and 10 bases stayed unmatched. The CDR3 DNA is TGTGCCAGCACGGCGAGCGGGGGGGTTCGAAGCACAGATACGCAGTATTCT. It encodes CASTASGGVRSTDTQYS.

This clonotype was seen repeatedly, ten times or more. The gene calls are TRBV20-1 and TRBJ2-1; D is unresolved. This CDR3 comprises 11 residues. Deletions cut 2 bases from V and 6 bases from J, with 5 bases between. The germline V gene encodes CDR1 DFQATT and CDR2 SNEGSKA (reference sequence). CDR3: CSARQFNEQFF. In nucleotides, the CDR3 is TGCAGTGCTAGACAGTTCAATGAGCAGTTCTTC.

This clonotype was seen at least ten times. The gene calls are TRBV18 and TRBJ1-2, with D tentatively TRBD1 (5 bases). The CDR3 sequence is 14 residues long. V was cut by 2 bases and J by 5 bases, with 12 bases left in between. Per germline, CDR1 KGHSH and CDR2 LQKENI. CDR3 in amino acids: CASSPGDVSYGYTF. The CDR3 region has the DNA TGTGCCAGCTCACCAGGGGACGTCTCTTATGGCTACACCTTC.